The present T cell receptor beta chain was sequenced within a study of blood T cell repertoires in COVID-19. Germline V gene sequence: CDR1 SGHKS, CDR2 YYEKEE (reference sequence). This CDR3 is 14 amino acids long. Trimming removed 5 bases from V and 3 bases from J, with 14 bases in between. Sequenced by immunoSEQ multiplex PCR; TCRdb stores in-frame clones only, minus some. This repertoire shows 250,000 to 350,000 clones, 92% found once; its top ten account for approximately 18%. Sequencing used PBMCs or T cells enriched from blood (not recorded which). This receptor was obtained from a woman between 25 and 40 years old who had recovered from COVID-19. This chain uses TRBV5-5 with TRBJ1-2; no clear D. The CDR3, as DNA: TGTGCCAGCAGGGCTACCGGGGAAGACTATGGCTACACCTTC. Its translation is CASRATGEDYGYTF.